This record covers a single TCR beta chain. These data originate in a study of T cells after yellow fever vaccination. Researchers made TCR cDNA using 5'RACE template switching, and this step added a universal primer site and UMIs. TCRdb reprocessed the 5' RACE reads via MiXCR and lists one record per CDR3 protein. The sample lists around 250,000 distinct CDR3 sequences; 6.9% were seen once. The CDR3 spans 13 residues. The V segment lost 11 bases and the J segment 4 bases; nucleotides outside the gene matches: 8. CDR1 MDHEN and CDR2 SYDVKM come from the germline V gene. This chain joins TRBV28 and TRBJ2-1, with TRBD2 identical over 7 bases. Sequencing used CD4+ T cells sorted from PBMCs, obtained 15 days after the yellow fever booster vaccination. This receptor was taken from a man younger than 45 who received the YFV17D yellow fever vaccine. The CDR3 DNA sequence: TGTGCCGCATCGGGGGGACCGTACAATGAGCAGTTCTTC. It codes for CAASGGPYNEQFF.